This T cell receptor beta chain was recorded in a study of control samples from healthy donors and cancer patients (dated by TCRdb to about 2020). V ends up 10 bases short and J 9 bases short, with an unmatched junction base count of 14. The germline V gene (reference sequence) yields LGHDT for CDR1 and YNNKEL for CDR2. Including cysteine and phenylalanine, the CDR3 has 14 amino acids. CDR3 DNA only is kept here, 42 bases in frame from base 1. Library generation was performed with the immunoSEQ multiplex PCR assay. TCRdb mirrors the immuneACCESS table, restricted to in-frame sequences. Some clones are absent from its copies; in checked studies, under half trace to an unresolved V gene, and the reason for the others is unknown. This sample comprises about 130,000 clones, roughly 89% of them detected only once. The ten largest clonotypes hold 4.5% to 7% of the sample. With regard to this clone: There is no known antigen for this receptor. No clone much larger than this one lies a single base away; base qualities are absent.

The TCR was taken from a man between 18 and 29 years old in good health. The rearrangement combines TRBV3-1 (or the pseudogene TRBV3-2) with TRBJ2-1; 8 nucleotides in the junction match TRBD2. The source material was blood. In nucleotide form, the sequence is TGTGCCACTGCGGCGGGGGGAACGCGGAGTGAGCAGTTCTTC. The resulting protein is CATAAGGTRSEQFF.